Sequencing of this T cell receptor (beta chain) was carried out in a study of cytomegalovirus exposure and HLA in healthy donors. Study-level background: There were over 350 genotyped donors. Of these, 81% fell in the genetic ancestry cluster associated with self-reported Caucasian donors.

Though probably carrying unrecorded immune exposures, donors were nominally healthy at sampling. Overall study results and limits: Later analysis demonstrated an association between a missense DCLRE1C variant and TCR beta V- and J-gene trimming. It was 160 or so TCR beta chains that were listed as cytomegalovirus-associated.

Vbeta (60) and Jbeta (13) primers were used in the PCR. Only in-frame clones appear in the TCRdb table, and some are missing; sequencing was by immunoSEQ multiplex PCR. The sample yields 200,000 or so clones, roughly 88% seen once. Of note for this clone: What it recognizes is unknown.

Trimming cost V 5 bases and J 2 bases, with 7 bases left between them. Germline V gene sequence: CDR1 SGHTA, CDR2 FQGNSA. The CDR3 has 12 residues. The material sequenced was PBMCs. This TCR derives from a boy aged 2 to 10 in good health and CMV-seronegative. The rearrangement uses TRBV7-2 and TRBJ2-7; D not certain. The CDR3 loop reads CASSPAAYEQYF. In DNA, the CDR3 is TGTGCCAGCAGCCCCGCGGCCTACGAGCAGTACTTC.